Each of the 27 T cell receptor beta chains below was sequenced from the same sample in a study of cytomegalovirus exposure and HLA in healthy donors. PCR primers comprised 60 Vbeta and 13 Jbeta primers. Sequenced by immunoSEQ multiplex PCR; TCRdb stores in-frame clones only, minus some. Here the sample spans around 150,000 clones, 70% to 80% being singletons. Sample: PBMCs. Source of these receptors: a man aged 30 to 45 in good health and CMV-seronegative.

V gene TRBV2 combines with J gene TRBJ2-7; 9 bases align to TRBD2. Germline V gives CDR1 SNHLY, CDR2 FYNNEI. The CDR3 has 14 amino acids. V was clipped by 2 bases and J by 5 bases; unmatched bases: 4. The CDR3, as DNA: TGTGCCAGCAGTGAAAGGCGGGAGGGCCACGAGCAGTACTTC. Amino acid sequence: CASSERREGHEQYF.

A note on this clone: Other DNA variants within this sample encode the same CDR3. This chain links TRBV11-1 with TRBJ2-1, with D unclear. V was clipped by 3 bases and J by 7 bases, with 7 bases between them. Germline V lookup: CDR1 SGHAT, CDR2 FQDESV (reference sequence). This CDR3 region has 12 residues. The CDR3 is CASSFHENEQFF. The CDR3 coding sequence is TGTGCCAGCAGCTTCCACGAGAATGAGCAGTTCTTC.

The chain combines TRBV27 with TRBJ1-1; D is perhaps TRBD1 (5 bases). CDR1 and CDR2 from the germline V gene are MNHEY and SMNVEV (reference sequence). V lost 3 bases and J 2 bases, leaving 13 bases between the germline ends. The CDR3 consists of 15 residues. The CDR3 is CASSFGGGVNTEAFF. The CDR3 bases are TGTGCCAGCAGTTTTGGGGGAGGGGTTAACACTGAAGCTTTCTTT.

The chain has TRBV6-4 and TRBJ1-2; no definite D call. Germline lookup yields CDR1 MRHNA and CDR2 SNTAGT. Trimming took off 3 bases at V and 8 bases at J, with 19 bases between the two ends. The CDR3 length is 15 residues. The CDR3 reads CASSETWSLRDGYTF. The CDR3 DNA sequence: TGTGCCAGCAGTGAAACCTGGAGTCTGCGTGACGGCTACACCTTC.

The genes are TRBV6-5 and TRBJ1-3, with D possibly matching TRBD1 (5 bases). The CDR3 consists of 14 residues. Deletions cut 4 bases from V and 0 bases from J, with 7 bases between. Germline V CDR1 and CDR2: MNHEY, SVGAGI. CDR3 nucleotide sequence: TGTGCCAGCAGTTCGGGACTCTCTGGAAACACCATATATTTT. Residues: CASSSGLSGNTIYF.

The DNA for the CDR3 is TGTGCCGTAAGAGGGGGCCTTACCTACGAGCAGTACTTC. Residues: CAVRGGLTYEQYF. The V call is TRBV19, the J call TRBJ2-7, with 7 bases that match TRBD1. Germline V CDR1 and CDR2: LNHDA, SQIVND (reference sequence). V lost 11 bases and J lost 2; bases outside the gene matches: 9. The CDR3 has 13 amino acids.

The rearrangement joins TRBV5-4 to TRBJ2-3; a possible D gene is TRBD1 (6 bases). Germline CDR1 is SGHNT and CDR2 is YYREEE (reference sequence). The CDR3 is 15 residues long. V was pared by 9 bases and J by 2 bases, with 19 bases between. The CDR3 sequence: CAIPTGNPFTDTQYF. CDR3 bases: TGTGCCATCCCTACAGGGAATCCATTCACAGATACGCAGTATTTT.

This clone was counted once. The chain recombines TRBV28 with TRBJ1-2; D gene uncertain. The germline V and J ends were trimmed by 6 bases and 7 bases, with 9 bases remaining between them. This CDR3 comprises 11 residues. CDR1 is MDHEN, CDR2 SYDVKM, per germline. CDR3 residues: CASRYRFGYTF. For the CDR3, the DNA is TGTGCCAGCAGGTACAGATTTGGCTACACCTTC.

This rearrangement joins TRBV6-6 to TRBJ1-5; D is uncertain. CDR1 MNHNY and CDR2 SVGAGI come from the germline V gene (reference sequence). Trimming pared 4 bases from V and 2 bases from J, leaving 6 bases between. CDR3 length: 13 amino acids. The CDR3 bases are TGTGCCAGCAGTTTTCGGGGCAATCAGCCCCAGCATTTT. Protein: CASSFRGNQPQHF.

The chain has TRBV15 and TRBJ1-5, with TRBD1 matching over 8 bases. The CDR3 covers 15 residues. Germline CDR1 is LNHNV and CDR2 is YYDKDF (reference sequence). J was trimmed by 2 bases and V by 8 bases; bases with no gene match: 8. The CDR3 protein is CATSNQGAGNQPQHF. The DNA of the CDR3 is TGTGCCACCTCCAATCAGGGGGCTGGCAATCAGCCCCAGCATTTT.

V gene TRBV7-8 combines with J gene TRBJ1-1; D is perhaps TRBD1 (5 bases). The V gene lost 6 bases and the J gene lost 4 bases, with 12 bases spanning the gap. Germline CDR1 and CDR2: SGHVS and FQNEAQ. The CDR3 spans 13 residues. In DNA, the CDR3 is TGTGCCAGCAGTCCCGGGGGTGGCACTGAAGCTTTCTTT. Translation gives CASSPGGGTEAFF.

The gene calls are TRBV9 and TRBJ1-5; 7 bases align to TRBD1. V lost 0 bases and J lost 5; bases outside the gene matches: 8. The germline V gene has CDR1 SGDLS and CDR2 YYNGEE. CDR3 size: 16 residues. CDR3 bases: TGTGCCAGCAGCGTAGGGGCAGGGGGTAGGGATCAGCCCCAGCATTTT. It specifies CASSVGAGGRDQPQHF.

This clone was seen a few times. The CDR3 sequence is CSATNTYEQYF. The DNA for the CDR3 is TGCAGTGCTACGAACACCTACGAGCAGTACTTC. The rearrangement links TRBV20-1 to TRBJ2-7, with D hard to call. From germline, CDR1 is DFQATT and CDR2 SNEGSKA (reference sequence). The CDR3 consists of 11 residues. Trimming took off 4 bases at V and 2 bases at J, with 6 bases between the two ends.

J is TRBJ1-5 and V is TRBV25-1, with 10 bases that match TRBD1. The CDR3 extends over 15 amino acids. J gave up 6 bases and V 6 bases, and 8 bases lay outside the gene matches. Per the germline V gene, CDR1 is MGHDK and CDR2 is SYGVNS. The CDR3 sequence: CASSPTGQGVQPQHF. CDR3 bases: TGTGCCAGCAGCCCAACCGGACAGGGGGTTCAGCCCCAGCATTTT.

This chain uses TRBV7-9 with TRBJ1-4; D is possibly TRBD1 (5 bases). Germline V gene lookup returns CDR1 SEHNR and CDR2 FQNEAQ (reference sequence). This CDR3 has 14 amino acids. V lost 3 bases and J 5 bases, leaving 10 bases between the germline ends. The CDR3, as DNA: TGTGCCAGCAGCTTGCAGGGCTCCAATGAAAAACTGTTTTTT. It yields the protein CASSLQGSNEKLFF.

The rearrangement joins TRBV4-1 to TRBJ1-1; a weak D match, TRBD1 (5 bases). Germline CDR1 and CDR2: MGHRA and YSYEKL. Trimming took off 1 base at V and 4 bases at J, with 13 bases between the two ends. The CDR3 covers 15 residues. The CDR3: CASSQGDFGGTEAFF. DNA of the CDR3: TGCGCCAGCAGCCAAGGCGACTTCGGGGGCACTGAAGCTTTCTTT.

The chain couples TRBV5-1 to TRBJ1-2, with 7 bases that match TRBD1. CDR3 length: 16 amino acids. The J segment lost 5 bases and the V segment lost 0 bases, leaving 10 bases of the junction unmatched. Germline V gene data show CDR1 as SGHRS and CDR2 as YFSETQ. The CDR3 sequence is CASSLGVGTVFYGYTF. CDR3 in DNA: TGCGCCAGCAGCTTGGGCGTCGGGACAGTCTTTTATGGCTACACCTTC.

The rearrangement links TRBV28 to TRBJ2-7, with D perhaps TRBD2 (6 bases). Looked up from germline, CDR1 is MDHEN and CDR2 is SYDVKM. The CDR3 loop spans 14 amino acids. V lost 2 bases and J lost 0, with 8 bases in between. Here the CDR3 DNA reads TGTGCCAGCAGTTTAGGGCGGGACTCCTACGAGCAGTACTTC. Amino acids: CASSLGRDSYEQYF.

The V and J genes are TRBV11-3 and TRBJ2-5, with TRBD1 matching over 8 bases. The ends lost 5 bases at V and 2 bases at J; junction bases unmatched: 7. CDR1 is SGHNT and CDR2 is YENEEA in the germline V gene. The CDR3 contains 15 residues. CDR3 protein: CASSLGTGNQETQYF. The CDR3 DNA is TGTGCCAGCAGCCTTGGGACAGGAAATCAAGAGACCCAGTACTTC.

This chain joins TRBV2 and TRBJ2-1; D perhaps matches TRBD2 (5 bases). Trimming removed 10 bases at V and 8 bases at J, with 21 bases between. CDR1 is SNHLY, CDR2 FYNNEI, per germline. This CDR3 is 14 amino acids long. The CDR3 spells CAMKVSASWDEQFF. CDR3 bases: TGTGCCATGAAAGTTAGCGCTTCATGGGATGAGCAGTTCTTC.

V is TRBV30 and J is TRBJ2-3, with 11 bases aligning to TRBD2. Trimming removed 0 bases from V and 4 bases from J; junction bases left unmatched: 3. The CDR3 is made up of 15 amino acids. Looked up from germline, CDR1 is GTSNPN and CDR2 is SVGIG (reference sequence). This CDR3 reads CAWSVRLAGSDTQYF. CDR3 nucleotides: TGTGCCTGGAGTGTACGACTAGCGGGGTCAGATACGCAGTATTTT.

This clone was detected only once. The chain joins TRBV7-8 to TRBJ1-5; no clear D gene. Per germline, CDR1 SGHVS and CDR2 FQNEAQ. Deletions cut 2 bases from V and 2 bases from J, with 4 bases between. The CDR3 runs to 13 residues. The chain's CDR3 is CASSLTRNQPQHF. DNA for the CDR3: TGTGCCAGCAGCTTAACACGCAATCAGCCCCAGCATTTT. Using reference TRBV7-8 and TRBJ1-5 for the parts outside the CDR3, the full variable domain is GAGVSQSPRYKVAKRGQDVALRCDPISGHVSLFWYQQALGQGPEFLTYFQNEAQLDKSGLPSDRFFAERPEGSVSTLKIQRTQQEDSAVYLCASSLTRNQPQHFGDGTRLSIL.

This chain uses TRBV27 with TRBJ2-3, with 8 nucleotides matching TRBD2. Germline trimming cut 7 bases from V and 2 bases from J; bases unmatched to any gene: 8. CDR3 length: 15 residues. Looked up from germline, CDR1 is MNHEY and CDR2 is SMNVEV (reference sequence). For the CDR3, the DNA is TGTGCCAGCACGCGCACTAGCGGATACACAGATACGCAGTATTTT. Translated, it gives CASTRTSGYTDTQYF.

The V gene is TRBV12-5, the J gene TRBJ2-1; 9 nucleotides match TRBD1. Per germline, CDR1 LGHNT and CDR2 FRNRAP. Germline trimming cut 6 bases from V and 2 bases from J; bases unmatched to any gene: 5. The CDR3 contains 15 residues. The CDR3 region is CASGQGAGTYNEQFF. CDR3 in DNA: TGTGCTAGTGGACAGGGGGCGGGAACCTACAATGAGCAGTTCTTC. The variable domain in full, with the rest retrieved from reference TRBV12-5 and TRBJ2-1, is DARVTQTPRHKVTEMGQEVTMRCQPILGHNTVFWYRQTMMQGLELLAYFRNRAPLDDSGMPKDRFSAEMPDATLATLKIQPSEPRDSAVYFCASGQGAGTYNEQFFGPGTRLTVL.

The rearrangement uses TRBV27 and TRBJ2-7; 7 bases map to TRBD1. This CDR3 has 13 residues. V trimming: 8 bases; J trimming: 3 bases; junction bases outside the gene matches: 7. Germline V gene data show CDR1 as MNHEY and CDR2 as SMNVEV (reference sequence). In nucleotides, the CDR3 is TGTGCCAGCGCGGTAAACAGGGGCTACGAGCAGTACTTC. Amino acid sequence: CASAVNRGYEQYF.

This chain joins TRBV5-1 and TRBJ2-7; D might be TRBD2 (7 bases). V was trimmed by 0 bases and J by 7 bases, leaving 29 bases between them. The CDR3 has 19 amino acids. The germline V gene encodes CDR1 SGHRS and CDR2 YFSETQ. The CDR3 DNA reads TGCGCCAGCAGCTTGGGAGGGGGAGGGTTAGCCGGGACTTTAGGGGAGCAGTACTTC. It yields the protein CASSLGGGGLAGTLGEQYF.

With respect to this clone: Germline and junction disagree at one end, which may indicate a read error. V is TRBV7-9 and J is TRBJ2-5; weak D call: TRBD2 (7 bases). CDR3 length: 13 amino acids. The germline V gene encodes CDR1 SEHNR and CDR2 FQNEAQ (reference sequence). CDR3 sequence: CSSSWGGRETQYF. DNA for the CDR3: TGTTCCAGCAGCTGGGGGGGCAGAGAGACCCAGTACTTC.